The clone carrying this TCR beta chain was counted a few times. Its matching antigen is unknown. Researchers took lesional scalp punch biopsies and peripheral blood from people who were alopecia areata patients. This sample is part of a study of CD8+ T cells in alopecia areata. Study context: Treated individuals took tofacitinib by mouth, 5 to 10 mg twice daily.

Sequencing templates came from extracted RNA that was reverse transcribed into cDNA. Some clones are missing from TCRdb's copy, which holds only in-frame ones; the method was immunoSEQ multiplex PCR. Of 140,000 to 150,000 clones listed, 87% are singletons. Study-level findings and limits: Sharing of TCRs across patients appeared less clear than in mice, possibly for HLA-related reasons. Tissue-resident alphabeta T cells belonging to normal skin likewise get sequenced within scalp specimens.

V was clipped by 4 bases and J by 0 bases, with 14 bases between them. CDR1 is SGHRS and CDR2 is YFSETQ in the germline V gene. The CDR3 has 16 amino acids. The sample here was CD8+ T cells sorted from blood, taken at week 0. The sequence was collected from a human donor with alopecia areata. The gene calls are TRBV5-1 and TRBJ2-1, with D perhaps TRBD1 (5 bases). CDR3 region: CASSPDIGRSYNEQFF. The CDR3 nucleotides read TGCGCCAGCAGCCCGGACATCGGTCGCTCCTACAATGAGCAGTTCTTC.